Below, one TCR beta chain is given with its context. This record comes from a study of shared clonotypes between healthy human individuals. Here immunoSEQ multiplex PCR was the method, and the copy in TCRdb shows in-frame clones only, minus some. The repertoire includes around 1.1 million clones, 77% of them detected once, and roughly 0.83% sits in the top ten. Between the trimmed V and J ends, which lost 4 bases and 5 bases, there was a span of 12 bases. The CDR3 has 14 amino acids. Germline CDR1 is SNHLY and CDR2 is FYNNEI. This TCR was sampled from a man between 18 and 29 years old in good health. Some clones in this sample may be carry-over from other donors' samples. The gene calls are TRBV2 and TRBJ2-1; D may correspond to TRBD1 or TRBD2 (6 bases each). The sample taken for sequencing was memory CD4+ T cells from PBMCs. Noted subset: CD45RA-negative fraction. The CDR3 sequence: CASSVGGGNNEQFF. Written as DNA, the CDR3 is TGTGCCAGCAGTGTAGGGGGAGGCAACAATGAGCAGTTCTTC.